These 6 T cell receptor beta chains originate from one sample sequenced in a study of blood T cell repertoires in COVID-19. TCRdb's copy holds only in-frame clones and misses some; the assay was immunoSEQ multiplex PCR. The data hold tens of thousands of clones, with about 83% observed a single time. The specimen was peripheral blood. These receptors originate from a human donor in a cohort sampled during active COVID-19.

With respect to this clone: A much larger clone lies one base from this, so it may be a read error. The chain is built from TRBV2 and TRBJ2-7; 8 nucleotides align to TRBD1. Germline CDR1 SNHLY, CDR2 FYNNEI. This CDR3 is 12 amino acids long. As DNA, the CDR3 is TGTGCCGGCAGTCGACCAGGACAGGGAGTCCTCTTC. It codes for CAGSRPGQGVLF.

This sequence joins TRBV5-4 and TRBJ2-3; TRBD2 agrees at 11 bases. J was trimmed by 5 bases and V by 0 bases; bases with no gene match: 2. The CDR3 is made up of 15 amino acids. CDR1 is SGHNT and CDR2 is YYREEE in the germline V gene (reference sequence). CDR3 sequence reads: CASSLGLAGQDTQYF. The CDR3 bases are TGTGCCAGCAGCTTGGGACTAGCGGGGCAAGATACGCAGTATTTT.

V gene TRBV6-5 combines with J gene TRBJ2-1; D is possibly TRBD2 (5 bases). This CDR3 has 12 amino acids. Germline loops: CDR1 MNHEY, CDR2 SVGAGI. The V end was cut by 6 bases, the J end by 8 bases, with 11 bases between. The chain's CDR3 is CASRTRVHEQFF. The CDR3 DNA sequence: TGTGCCAGCAGGACGAGGGTCCATGAGCAGTTCTTC.

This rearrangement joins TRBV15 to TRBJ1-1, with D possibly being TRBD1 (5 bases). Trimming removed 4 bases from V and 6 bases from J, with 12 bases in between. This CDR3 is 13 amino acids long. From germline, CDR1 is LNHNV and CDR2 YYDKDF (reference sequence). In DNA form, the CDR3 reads TGTGCCACCAGCAAAGTGGTGACAGCTGAAGCTTTCTTT. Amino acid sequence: CATSKVVTAEAFF.

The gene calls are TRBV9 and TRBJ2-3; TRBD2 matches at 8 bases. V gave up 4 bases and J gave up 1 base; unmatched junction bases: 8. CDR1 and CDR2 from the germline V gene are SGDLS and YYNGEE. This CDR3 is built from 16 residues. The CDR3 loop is CASSSRDSGGTDTQYF. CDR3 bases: TGTGCCAGCAGCTCCCGGGATAGCGGGGGCACAGATACGCAGTATTTT.

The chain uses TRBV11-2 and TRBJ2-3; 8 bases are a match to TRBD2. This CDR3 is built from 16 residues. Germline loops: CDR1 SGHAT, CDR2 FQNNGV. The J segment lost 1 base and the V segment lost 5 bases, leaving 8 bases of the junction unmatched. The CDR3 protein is CASSGIRGGGTDTQYF. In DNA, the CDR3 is TGTGCCAGCAGCGGGATCCGGGGGGGTGGCACAGATACGCAGTATTTT.